The clone carrying this T cell receptor beta chain was seen ten or more times. Its matching antigen is unknown. The germline V gene encodes CDR1 DFQATT and CDR2 SNEGSKA (reference sequence). The length of the CDR3 is 14 residues. V was pared by 0 bases and J by 5 bases, with 13 bases between. The data are from a study of metastatic and nonmetastatic thyroid tumors. Whole-study context: Thyroid patients, malignant and benign, had repertoires compared across blood and tumor or nodule tissue. Broader study findings: Reported TCR beta diversity, measured in blood and tumor, was significantly higher for malignant thyroid tumors than for benign nodules.

Original methodology: The study took CDR3 differences across clinicopathological groups and made a distant-metastasis classifier for papillary thyroid cancer from them. TCRdb recomputed clones from the PCR reads via MiXCR. TCRdb's processing, not the authors' own work, is the source of the V and J calls. The sample yields fewer than 55,000 clones, around 15% seen once. Thyroid surgery was performed in patients who had received no treatment beforehand. The sequencing input was blood. The sequence derives from a female donor with papillary thyroid cancer or a benign thyroid nodule (not recorded which). Some clones in this sample may be carry-over from other donors' samples. The chain has TRBV20-1 and TRBJ2-5, with D perhaps TRBD2 (5 bases). CDR3 bases: TGCAGTGCTAGAGATATAGGGAGTAGGGAGACCCAGTACTTC. It is translated as CSARDIGSRETQYF.